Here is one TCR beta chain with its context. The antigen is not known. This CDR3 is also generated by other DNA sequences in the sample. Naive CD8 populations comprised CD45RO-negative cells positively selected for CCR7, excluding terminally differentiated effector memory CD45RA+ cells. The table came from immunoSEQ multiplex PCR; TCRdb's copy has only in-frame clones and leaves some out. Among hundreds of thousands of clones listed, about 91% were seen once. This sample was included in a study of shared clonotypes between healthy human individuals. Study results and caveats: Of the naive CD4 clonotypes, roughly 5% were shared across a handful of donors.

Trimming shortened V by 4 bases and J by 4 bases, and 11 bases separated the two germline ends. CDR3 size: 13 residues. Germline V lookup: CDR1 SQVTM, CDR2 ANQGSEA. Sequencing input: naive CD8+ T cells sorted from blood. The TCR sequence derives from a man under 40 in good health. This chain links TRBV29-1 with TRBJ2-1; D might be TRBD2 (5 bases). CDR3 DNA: TGCAGCGTTGGGCTAGCAGATTACAATGAGCAGTTCTTC. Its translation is CSVGLADYNEQFF.